What follows is one T cell receptor beta chain and its context. Its antigen remains undetermined. Base qualities are missing; no much larger clone stands one base away. Participants in the prospective study were aged about 18 to 95 years, lived in approximately 26 United States geographic areas, and enrolled through a virtual design. Cohort assignment in the prospective study relied on participant-reported clinical history from a screening survey and a study questionnaire. For ImmuneRACE Cohort 3, a participant was defined as recovered based on two consecutive negative NP/OP PCR tests, clearance by a healthcare professional, or resolution of symptoms. In the prospective study, mobile phlebotomists collected whole blood, serum and a nasopharyngeal or oropharyngeal swab from each participant. Additional blood draws and questionnaires over an approximately two-month period could optionally be provided by prospective study participants. Before DNA extraction, blood samples from the prospective study were shipped at room temperature or frozen.

This sample is part of a study of blood T cell repertoires in COVID-19 (dated by TCRdb to the early 2020s). Context from the whole study: The collaborator samples originated in the United States, Italy and Spain and spanned the acute and convalescent phases of COVID-19. The material from the prospective study consisted of cDNA or gDNA derived from T cells, B-cell-depleted T cells, or PBMCs. Deeply sampled blood TCRbeta repertoires from subjects exposed to, actively infected with, or recovered from COVID-19 were included in the dataset. The repertoires were released in a freely available public database intended as a resource for research on the immune response to SARS-CoV-2. Samples were obtained from the ongoing ImmuneRACE study (first 160 participants) and from over 1,000 subjects provided by 6 global collaborators. A de-identified subject ID, COVID-19 status, age in years and sex were almost always included in the sample metadata. Where HLA class I and class II types were available, the types were taken from metadata supplied by the sample provider, not from assay-based typing. The investigation overall reported the following: The amount of clinical and demographic metadata varied by source and participant and was provided uncurated.

TCRbeta CDR3 regions were amplified from genomic DNA by means of the immunoSEQ Assay, a bias-controlled multiplex PCR. On the study's bioinformatics: The number of nucleated cells in each sample was estimated by amplification of reference gene primers within the assay. Sequence reads were collapsed and filtered to measure the absolute abundance of every unique TCRbeta CDR3 rearrangement. Productive Simpson clonality was computed per sample as the square root of Simpson's diversity index over productive rearrangements. TCRdb took over this immuneACCESS table, retaining in-frame rearrangements with V and J assigned. Such tables are incomplete; in checked studies, under half of the missing clones stem from an unresolved V gene, and the remainder is unexplained. That table is the source of V, J and clone size, and D and trimming were worked out from the DNA. Within this sample are about 180,000 clones, with over 75% of them counted one time only. The top ten constitute 9% to 10% of the sample.

Its CDR3 holds 15 amino acids, cysteine through phenylalanine. Just CDR3 DNA is preserved here, 45 bases in frame from base 1. Clipping removes 5 bases from V and 7 bases from J, with 9 as the unmatched junction base count. The germline V gene (reference sequence) yields MNHEY for CDR1 and SMNVEV for CDR2. Sequencing input: PBMCs or T cells enriched from blood (not recorded which). The source of this sequence is a woman younger than 35 who had recovered from COVID-19. The sequence joins TRBV27 to TRBJ2-2; a stretch of 8 junction bases matches TRBD1. The CDR3 loop reads CASSARTGLDGELFF. The DNA sequence is as follows: TGTGCCAGCAGTGCACGGACAGGGCTTGACGGGGAGCTGTTTTTT.